The T cell receptor (beta chain) described here comes from a study of cytomegalovirus exposure and HLA in healthy donors. The PCR was carried out with 60 Vbeta primers and 13 Jbeta primers. The repertoire was sequenced with immunoSEQ multiplex PCR; TCRdb's copy has only in-frame clones and lacks some. The top ten hold 3.8% of the sample, which has fewer than 250,000 clones, more than 75% seen once. Deletions cut 3 bases from V and 4 bases from J, with 5 bases between. The CDR3 consists of 12 residues. Germline CDR1 KGHSH, CDR2 LQKENI. Sequenced sample: PBMCs. This TCR was sampled from a male donor in good health and CMV-seronegative. J is TRBJ2-3 and V is TRBV18; no clear D gene. DNA of the CDR3: TGTGCCAGCTCACCTGGCCCAGATACGCAGTATTTT. This gives the protein CASSPGPDTQYF.